The source of this TCR beta chain is a study of blood T cell repertoires in COVID-19. Study details: Spain, Italy and the United States supplied samples that represented acute and convalescent COVID-19. PBMCs, B-cell-depleted T cells, or T cells were the source of the cDNA or gDNA that made up the material.

CDR3 size: 15 residues. The germline V gene encodes CDR1 SGHAT and CDR2 FQNNGV. The V gene lost 3 bases and the J gene lost 3 bases, with 14 bases spanning the gap. Under the authors' procedure: Reference gene primer amplification gave estimated nucleated cell counts. Produced via immunoSEQ multiplex PCR; TCRdb's table is partial and in-frame only. V, J and clone size are those of that table, while D and trimming were read from the DNA. This table has under 350,000 clones, roughly 90% appearing once. The J gene is TRBJ1-1, the V gene TRBV11-2; D is perhaps TRBD1 (6 bases). Material for sequencing was peripheral blood. The receptor comes from a middle-aged man with acute or convalescent COVID-19. For the CDR3, the DNA is TGTGCCAGCAGCTTCATCAGGGGTGGGGACACTGAAGCTTTCTTT. It specifies CASSFIRGGDTEAFF.